These 11 T cell receptor beta chains were sequenced from one sample in a study of T cell clonality in common variable immunodeficiency. This table comes from immunoSEQ multiplex PCR, and its TCRdb copy is limited to in-frame clones, with some not included. This table holds about 44,000 clones with no singletons; the top ten claim over 9.5%. The sequenced sample consisted of peripheral blood mononuclear cells. The receptor source for this set is a person between 18 and 75 years old in good health.

In this sample, this clone turned up many times. The missing CDR3 end, 3 residues past where the read stops, is filled in from the germline J gene. The chain couples TRBV5-5 to TRBJ1-2; D remains ambiguous. The CDR3 has 12 residues. CDR1 is SGHKS and CDR2 is YYEKEE in the germline V gene (reference sequence). Trimming cost V 6 bases and J 4 bases, with 10 bases left between them. CDR3 in amino acids: CASTILSYGYTF. Partial CDR3 DNA: TGTGCCAGCACCATACTAAGCTATGGC.

This clone was observed at least ten times. The read falls 3 residues short of the CDR3 end, and the missing part is taken from the germline J gene. The chain is built from TRBV4-2 and TRBJ2-3, with a tentative D call TRBD1 (5 bases). CDR1 LGHNA and CDR2 YNFKEQ come from the germline V gene. The CDR3 loop spans 17 amino acids. Trimming left V 4 bases short and J 5 bases short, with 22 bases between. The CDR3 sequence is CASSLGVHSTQGDTQYF. The sequenced CDR3 bases are TGTGCCAGCAGCCTCGGTGTCCATTCAACCCAGGGAGATACG.

This clone was observed at least ten times. The read ends 3 residues before the CDR3 terminus; that terminus is restored from the germline J gene. This chain links TRBV11-2 with TRBJ1-1; D is undetermined. V dropped 1 base and J dropped 1 base, with 4 bases sitting between them. Germline lookup yields CDR1 SGHAT and CDR2 FQNNGV. CDR3 size: 13 residues. The DNA read from the CDR3 is TGTGCCAGCAGCTTAGTGGCGAACACTGAA. Protein product: CASSLVANTE. The full CDR3 protein is CASSLVANTEAFF.

This clone was observed many times. The DNA ends 3 residues before the CDR3 does, and the rest of the CDR3 is filled in from the germline J gene. The chain has TRBV6-1 and TRBJ2-1, with a possible D match to TRBD1 (5 bases). This CDR3 comprises 16 residues. Germline CDR1 MNHNS, CDR2 SASEGT. V was pared by 4 bases and J by 8 bases, with 21 bases between. CDR3 DNA (partial): TGTGCCAGCAGTGTTATGTCAGGTAGGGGAAAGGATGAG. This codes for CASSVMSGRGKDE. The whole CDR3 sequence is CASSVMSGRGKDEQFF.

The sample holds many counts of this clone. The CDR3 goes on 3 residues after the read ends, and that part is filled in from the germline J gene. This chain links TRBV2 with TRBJ1-2, with 7 bases that match TRBD1. V gave up 8 bases and J gave up 5 bases; unmatched junction bases: 8. Looked up from germline, CDR1 is SNHLY and CDR2 is FYNNEI. The CDR3 loop spans 13 amino acids. The CDR3 here is CASDEDRLYGYTF. CDR3 bases read: TGTGCCAGCGATGAGGACAGGTTGTATGGC.

Ten or more counts support this clone. The read is 3 residues too short to cover the CDR3 end, so that end is filled in from the germline J gene. The gene calls are TRBV18 and TRBJ1-5; TRBD1 matches at 10 bases. V shed 3 bases and J 1 base; nucleotides not matched to a gene: 3. CDR3 size: 16 residues. Germline V CDR1 and CDR2: KGHSH, LQKENI. This CDR3 is CASSPTGQGSNQPQHF. The CDR3 bases that were read are TGTGCCAGCTCACCTACGGGACAGGGGAGCAATCAGCCC.

This clone was observed many times. Read sequence stops 3 residues before the CDR3 end, and the germline J gene provides the missing end. The chain joins TRBV3-1 (or the pseudogene TRBV3-2) to TRBJ1-6; 10 bases match TRBD1. CDR3 length equals 13 residues. Germline V lookup: CDR1 LGHDT, CDR2 YNNKEL (reference sequence). V was pared by 4 bases and J by 11 bases, with 2 bases of the junction left unmatched. The sequenced part of the CDR3 DNA is TGTGCCAGCAGCCGGGACAGGGGAACACCC. Protein sequence: CASSRDRGTP. The full CDR3 reads CASSRDRGTPLHF.

This clone was counted at least ten times. Incomplete CDR3 DNA: TGTGCCAGCGGACAGGGAATGGACTATGGC. Amino acid sequence: CASGQGMDYG. Given in full, the CDR3 is CASGQGMDYGYTF. The gene calls are TRBV12-3 or TRBV12-4 and TRBJ1-2; 8 bases agree with TRBD1. The CDR3 extends 3 residues past the end of the read, so its final part is completed from the germline J gene. CDR3 length: 13 residues. The V gene end was trimmed by 8 bases and the J gene end by 3 bases; junction bases not matched to a gene: 5.

In its sample, this clone was seen many times. The read ends 3 residues before the CDR3 terminus; that terminus is restored from the germline J gene. This chain links TRBV5-1 with TRBJ1-2; 8 bases fit TRBD1. Germline V gene lookup returns CDR1 SGHRS and CDR2 YFSETQ. CDR3 length: 16 amino acids. The sequenced part of the CDR3 DNA is TGCGCCAGCAGACCCCAGATAAACAGGGGGACGAAAGGC. This codes for CASRPQINRGTKG. The whole CDR3 protein is CASRPQINRGTKGYTF.

This clone was seen many times. The read finishes 3 residues shy of the CDR3 end, and the germline J gene is used to complete it. This chain uses TRBV5-1 with TRBJ2-1, with TRBD2 as a possible D gene (6 bases). Germline loops: CDR1 SGHRS, CDR2 YFSETQ. The CDR3 runs to 14 residues. The V gene lost 1 base and the J gene lost 1 base, with 6 bases spanning the gap. CDR3 region: CASSLRGSYNEQFF. The sequenced part of the CDR3 DNA is TGCGCCAGCAGCTTGCGGGGGTCCTACAATGAG.

At least ten counts were recorded for this clone. The DNA ends 3 residues before the CDR3 does, and the rest of the CDR3 is filled in from the germline J gene. The rearrangement uses TRBV9 and TRBJ2-3; no clear D gene. V gave up 0 bases and J gave up 4 bases, with 9 bases separating them. The CDR3 is 14 amino acids. Germline V gives CDR1 SGDLS, CDR2 YYNGEE. This chain's CDR3 is CASSVEKAPDTQYF. The DNA read from the CDR3 is TGTGCCAGCAGCGTAGAGAAGGCCCCAGATACG. Using reference TRBV9 and TRBJ2-3 for the parts outside the CDR3, the full variable domain is DSGVTQTPKHLITATGQRVTLRCSPRSGDLSVYWYQQSLDQGLQFLIQYYNGEERAKGNILERFSAQQFPDLHSELNLSSLELGDSALYFCASSVEKAPDTQYFGPGTRLTVL.